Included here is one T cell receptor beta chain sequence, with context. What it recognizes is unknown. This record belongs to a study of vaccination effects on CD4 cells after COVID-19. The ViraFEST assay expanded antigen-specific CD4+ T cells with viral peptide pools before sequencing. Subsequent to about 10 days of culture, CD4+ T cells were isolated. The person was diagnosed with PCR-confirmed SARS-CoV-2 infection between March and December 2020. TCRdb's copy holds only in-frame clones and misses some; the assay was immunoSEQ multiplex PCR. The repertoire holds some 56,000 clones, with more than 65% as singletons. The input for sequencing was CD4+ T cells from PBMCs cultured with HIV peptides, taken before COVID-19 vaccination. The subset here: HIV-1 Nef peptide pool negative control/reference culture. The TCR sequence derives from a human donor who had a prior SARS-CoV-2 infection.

The CDR3 is CASSRGRGAYYGYTF. CDR3 nucleotides: TGTGCCAGCAGCAGGGGCCGAGGGGCGTACTATGGCTACACCTTC. The chain couples TRBV6-5 to TRBJ1-2; a possible D gene is TRBD1 (6 bases). The germline CDR1 and CDR2 sequences are MNHEY and SVGAGI. The length of the CDR3 is 15 residues. V dropped 6 bases and J dropped 3 bases, with 17 bases sitting between them.